The rows below give T cell receptor beta chains drawn from one sample of a study of blood T cell repertoires in COVID-19. Only in-frame clones appear in the TCRdb table, and some are missing; sequencing was by immunoSEQ multiplex PCR. Here the sample spans fewer than 100,000 clones, 65% to 90% being singletons. The material sequenced was peripheral blood. All receptors derive from a man in his sixties with acute or convalescent COVID-19. The CDR3 runs from the conserved cysteine through the conserved F or W. D genes are given only for firm matches. For some rows the clone size is stated as once, few or many, or as a class when expanded; others skip it.

V	J	size	length	D	DNA	CDR3
TRBV5-1	TRBJ1-2	-	13	-	TGCGCCAGCAGCTTGGGCGGGGACGTAGGCTACACCTTC	CASSLGGDVGYTF
TRBV11-2	TRBJ2-7	once	14	-	TGTGCCAGCAGATCCGGGACTGGCCCCTACGAGCAGTACTTC	CASRSGTGPYEQYF
TRBV9	TRBJ2-1	-	16	TRBD2	TGTGCCAGCAGCGTAGTTTTAACTAGCGGTTACAATGAGCAGTTCTTC	CASSVVLTSGYNEQFF
TRBV5-1	TRBJ1-6	-	16	-	TGCGCCAGCAGCGGAGACAGCAGCTCCTATAATTCACCCCTCCACTTT	CASSGDSSSYNSPLHF
TRBV11-2	TRBJ2-1	-	15	-	TGTGCCAGCAGCTCCTTGAGGGAGTACTACAATGAGCAGTTCTTC	CASSSLREYYNEQFF
TRBV30	TRBJ1-5	-	13	-	TGTGCCTGGAGCCGCGATTACAATCAGCCCCAGCATTTT	CAWSRDYNQPQHF
TRBV6-6	TRBJ1-1	-	14	TRBD1	TGTGCCAGCAGACCAACAGGGGGTCGCACTGAAGCTTTCTTT	CASRPTGGRTEAFF
TRBV5-1	TRBJ1-6	-	14	-	TGCGCCAGCAGCTTGGACCTCGTCGGTTCACCCCTCCACTTT	CASSLDLVGSPLHF
TRBV5-1	TRBJ2-3	-	15	-	TGCGCCAGCAGCTTGTGGTCAGATAGCACAGATACGCAGTATTTT	CASSLWSDSTDTQYF
TRBV11-2	TRBJ2-7	-	14	TRBD2	TGTGCCAGCAGCTTAAACGGACTAGCGGCCGAGCAGTACTTC	CASSLNGLAAEQYF
TRBV4-2	TRBJ1-3	once	14	-	TGTGCCAGCAGCCAAGGCTCAGGGGGAAACACCATATATTTT	CASSQGSGGNTIYF